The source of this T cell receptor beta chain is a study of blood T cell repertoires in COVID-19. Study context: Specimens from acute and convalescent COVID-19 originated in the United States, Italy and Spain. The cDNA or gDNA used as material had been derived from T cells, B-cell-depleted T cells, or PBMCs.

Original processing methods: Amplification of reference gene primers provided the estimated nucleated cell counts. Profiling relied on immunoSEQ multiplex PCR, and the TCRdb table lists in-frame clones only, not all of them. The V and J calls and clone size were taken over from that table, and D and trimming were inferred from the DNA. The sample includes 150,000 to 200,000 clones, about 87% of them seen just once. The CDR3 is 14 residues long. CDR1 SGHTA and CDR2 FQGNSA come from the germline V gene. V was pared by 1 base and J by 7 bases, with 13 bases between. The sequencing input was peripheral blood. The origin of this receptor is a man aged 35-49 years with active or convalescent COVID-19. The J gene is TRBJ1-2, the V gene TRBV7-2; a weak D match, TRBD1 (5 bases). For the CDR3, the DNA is TGTGCCAGCAGCTTAGGACAGCCGTCGGGTGGCTACACCTTC. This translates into CASSLGQPSGGYTF.